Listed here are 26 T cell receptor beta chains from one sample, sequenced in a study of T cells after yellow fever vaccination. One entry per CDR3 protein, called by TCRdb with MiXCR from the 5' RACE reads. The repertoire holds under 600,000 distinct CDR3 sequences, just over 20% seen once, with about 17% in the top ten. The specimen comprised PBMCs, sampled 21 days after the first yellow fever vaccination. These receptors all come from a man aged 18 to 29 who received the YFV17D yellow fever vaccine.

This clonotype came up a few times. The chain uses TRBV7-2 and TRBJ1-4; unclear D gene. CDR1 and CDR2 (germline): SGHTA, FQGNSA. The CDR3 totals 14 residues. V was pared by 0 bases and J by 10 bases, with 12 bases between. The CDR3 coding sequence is TGTGCCAGCAGCTTAGCGCTAGGTACAGTAAAACTGTTTTTT. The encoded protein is CASSLALGTVKLFF.

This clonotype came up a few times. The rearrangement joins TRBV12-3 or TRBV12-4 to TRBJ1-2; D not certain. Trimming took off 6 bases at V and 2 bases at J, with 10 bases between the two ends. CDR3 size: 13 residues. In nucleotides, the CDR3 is TGTGCCAGCAGCCATGGGGAGAACTATGGCTACACCTTC. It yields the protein CASSHGENYGYTF.

The CDR3 DNA sequence: TGTGCCAGTAGTATAGCAGGGCCGGGGCCCCAGCATTTT. It encodes CASSIAGPGPQHF. The chain has TRBV19 and TRBJ1-5; the D gene is possibly TRBD1 (5 bases). Trimming cost V 1 base and J 9 bases, with 10 bases left between them. Germline-derived CDR1 and CDR2 are LNHDA and SQIVND (reference sequence). CDR3 length equals 13 residues.

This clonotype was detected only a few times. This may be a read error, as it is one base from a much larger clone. CDR3 DNA sequence: TGTGCCAGCAGGGGACAGGGGGGCACAGATACGCAGTATTTT. Protein sequence: CASRGQGGTDTQYF. The V gene is TRBV9, the J gene TRBJ2-3, with 11 bases that match TRBD1. Germline trimming cut 5 bases from V and 1 base from J; bases unmatched to any gene: 0. This CDR3 has 14 residues. Germline V gene data show CDR1 as SGDLS and CDR2 as YYNGEE.

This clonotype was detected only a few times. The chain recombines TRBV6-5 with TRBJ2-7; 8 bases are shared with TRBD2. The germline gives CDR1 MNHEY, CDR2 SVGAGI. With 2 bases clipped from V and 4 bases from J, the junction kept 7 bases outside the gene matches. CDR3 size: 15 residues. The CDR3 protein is CASSYAAGDAYEQYV. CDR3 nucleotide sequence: TGTGCCAGCAGTTACGCAGCGGGGGATGCATACGAGCAGTACGTC.

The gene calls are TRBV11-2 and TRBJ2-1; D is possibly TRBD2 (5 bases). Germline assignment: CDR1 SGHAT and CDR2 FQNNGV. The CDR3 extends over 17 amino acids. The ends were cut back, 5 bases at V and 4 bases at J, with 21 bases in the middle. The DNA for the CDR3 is TGTGCCAGCAGCCGGTACCCCCGGGATCCCCAGTACAATGAGCAGTTCTTC. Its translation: CASSRYPRDPQYNEQFF.

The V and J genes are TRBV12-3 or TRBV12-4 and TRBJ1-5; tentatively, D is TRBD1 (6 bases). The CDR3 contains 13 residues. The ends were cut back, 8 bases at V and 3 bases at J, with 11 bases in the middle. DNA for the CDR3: TGTGCCAGCGGGGGGGGGCCCAATCAGCCCCAGCATTTT. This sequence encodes CASGGGPNQPQHF.

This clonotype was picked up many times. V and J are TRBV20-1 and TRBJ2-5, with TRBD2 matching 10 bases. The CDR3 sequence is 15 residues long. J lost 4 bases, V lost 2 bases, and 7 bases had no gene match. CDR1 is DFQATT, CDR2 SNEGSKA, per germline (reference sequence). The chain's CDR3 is CSARLPSSGGETQYF. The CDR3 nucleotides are TGCAGTGCTAGATTACCCTCTAGCGGGGGAGAGACCCAGTACTTC.

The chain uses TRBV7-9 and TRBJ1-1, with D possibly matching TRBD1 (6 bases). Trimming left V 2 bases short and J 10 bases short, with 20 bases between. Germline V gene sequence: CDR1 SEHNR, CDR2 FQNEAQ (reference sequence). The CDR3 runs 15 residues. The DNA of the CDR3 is TGTGCCAGCAGCTTATCCTTTGGGGGCGAAAGGGTAGCTTTCTTT. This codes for CASSLSFGGERVAFF.

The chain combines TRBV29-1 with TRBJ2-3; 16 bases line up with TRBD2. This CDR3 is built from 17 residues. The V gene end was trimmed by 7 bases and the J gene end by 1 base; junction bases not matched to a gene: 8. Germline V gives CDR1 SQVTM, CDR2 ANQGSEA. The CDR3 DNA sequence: TGCAGCGGACCGGGACTAGCGGGGGGGACGCGCACAGATACGCAGTATTTT. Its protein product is CSGPGLAGGTRTDTQYF.

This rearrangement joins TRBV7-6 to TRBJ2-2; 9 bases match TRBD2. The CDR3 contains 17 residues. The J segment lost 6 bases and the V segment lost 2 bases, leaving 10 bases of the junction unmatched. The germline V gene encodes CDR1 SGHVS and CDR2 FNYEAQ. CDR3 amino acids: CASSLNVAGGPAGELFF. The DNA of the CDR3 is TGTGCCAGCAGCTTAAATGTGGCGGGGGGGCCCGCCGGGGAGCTGTTTTTT.

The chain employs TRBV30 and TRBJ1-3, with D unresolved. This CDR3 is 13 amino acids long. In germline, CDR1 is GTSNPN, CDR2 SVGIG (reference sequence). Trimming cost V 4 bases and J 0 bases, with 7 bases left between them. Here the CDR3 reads CAWNSLSGNTIYF. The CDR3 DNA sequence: TGTGCCTGGAACAGTCTCTCTGGAAACACCATATATTTT.

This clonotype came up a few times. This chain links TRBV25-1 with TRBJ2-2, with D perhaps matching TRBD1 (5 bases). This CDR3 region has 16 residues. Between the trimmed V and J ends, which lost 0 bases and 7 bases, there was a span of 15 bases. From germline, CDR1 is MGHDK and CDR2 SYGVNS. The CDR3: CASSEYKGMVGGELFF. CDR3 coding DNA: TGTGCCAGCAGTGAATATAAGGGGATGGTTGGCGGGGAGCTGTTTTTT.

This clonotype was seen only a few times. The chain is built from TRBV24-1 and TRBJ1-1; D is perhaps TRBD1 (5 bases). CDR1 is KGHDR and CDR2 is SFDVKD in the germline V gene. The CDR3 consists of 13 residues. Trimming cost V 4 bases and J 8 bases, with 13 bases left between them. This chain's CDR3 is CATSEPDSEEAFF. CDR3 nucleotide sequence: TGTGCCACCAGTGAACCTGACAGCGAAGAAGCTTTCTTT.

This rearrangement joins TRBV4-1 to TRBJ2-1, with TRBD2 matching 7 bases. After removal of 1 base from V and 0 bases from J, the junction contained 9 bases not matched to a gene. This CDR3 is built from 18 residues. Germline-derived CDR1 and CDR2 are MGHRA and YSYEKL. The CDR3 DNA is TGCGCCAGCAGCCAAGCCCCCCGGGGGGAATTCTCCTACAATGAGCAGTTCTTC. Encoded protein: CASSQAPRGEFSYNEQFF.

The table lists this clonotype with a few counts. The CDR3 bases are TGCAGTGCTCAAACTAGCGGGGGGGCCGCAGATACGCAGTATTTT. It specifies CSAQTSGGAADTQYF. The rearrangement joins TRBV20-1 to TRBJ2-3, with TRBD2 matching 13 bases. J lost 4 bases, V lost 5 bases, and 6 bases had no gene match. Germline CDR1 and CDR2: DFQATT and SNEGSKA (reference sequence). The CDR3 totals 15 residues.

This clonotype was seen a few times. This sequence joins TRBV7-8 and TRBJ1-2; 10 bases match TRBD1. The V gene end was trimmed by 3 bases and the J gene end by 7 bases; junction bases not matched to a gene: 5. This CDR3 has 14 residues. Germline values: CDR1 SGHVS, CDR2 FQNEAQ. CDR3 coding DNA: TGTGCCAGCAGCTTGACAGGGGGCGCGAGTGGCTACACCTTC. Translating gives CASSLTGGASGYTF.

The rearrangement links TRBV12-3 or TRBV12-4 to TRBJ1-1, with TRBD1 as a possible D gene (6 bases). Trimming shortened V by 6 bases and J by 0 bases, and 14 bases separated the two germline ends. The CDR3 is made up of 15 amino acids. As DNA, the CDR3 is TGTGCCAGCAGCCCTTATGGGACAATGAACACTGAAGCTTTCTTT. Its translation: CASSPYGTMNTEAFF.

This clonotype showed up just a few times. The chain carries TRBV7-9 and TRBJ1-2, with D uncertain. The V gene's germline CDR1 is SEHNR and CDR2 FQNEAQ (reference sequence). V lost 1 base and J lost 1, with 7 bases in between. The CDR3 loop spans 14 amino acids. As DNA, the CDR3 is TGTGCCAGCAGCTTAGATGCGAATAACTATGGCTACACCTTC. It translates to CASSLDANNYGYTF.

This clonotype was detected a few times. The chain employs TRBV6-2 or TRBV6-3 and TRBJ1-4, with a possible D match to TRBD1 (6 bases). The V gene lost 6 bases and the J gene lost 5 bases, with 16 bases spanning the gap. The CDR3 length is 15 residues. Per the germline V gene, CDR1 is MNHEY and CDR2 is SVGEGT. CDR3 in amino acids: CASRLFGQPNEKLFF. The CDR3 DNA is TGTGCCAGCAGACTATTCGGACAGCCAAATGAAAAACTGTTTTTT.

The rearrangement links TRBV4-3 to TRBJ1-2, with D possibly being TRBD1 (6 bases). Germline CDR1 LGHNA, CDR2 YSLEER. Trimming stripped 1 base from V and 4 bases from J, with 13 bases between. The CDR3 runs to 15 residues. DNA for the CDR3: TGCGCCAGCAGCCAAGGGGTGGGGGCGGGCTATGGCTACACCTTC. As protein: CASSQGVGAGYGYTF.

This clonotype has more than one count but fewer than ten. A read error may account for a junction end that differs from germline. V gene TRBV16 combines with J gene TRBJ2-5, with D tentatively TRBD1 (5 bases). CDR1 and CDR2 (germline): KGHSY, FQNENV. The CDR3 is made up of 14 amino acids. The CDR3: CASSQYEATEAQYF. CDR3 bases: TGTGCCAGCAGCCAATATGAAGCGACAGAGGCCCAGTACTTC.

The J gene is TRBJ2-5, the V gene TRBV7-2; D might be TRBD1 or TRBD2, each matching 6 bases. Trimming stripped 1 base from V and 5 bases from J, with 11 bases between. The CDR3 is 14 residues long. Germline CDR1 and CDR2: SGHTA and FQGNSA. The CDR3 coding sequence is TGTGCCAGCAGCTTAGTACAGGGAGGTGAGACCCAGTACTTC. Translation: CASSLVQGGETQYF.

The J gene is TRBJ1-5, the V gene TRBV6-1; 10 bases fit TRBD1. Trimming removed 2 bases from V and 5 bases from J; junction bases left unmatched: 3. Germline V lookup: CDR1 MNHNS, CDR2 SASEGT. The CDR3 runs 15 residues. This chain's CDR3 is CASSERQGAYQPQHF. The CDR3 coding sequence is TGTGCCAGCAGTGAAAGACAGGGGGCTTATCAGCCCCAGCATTTT.

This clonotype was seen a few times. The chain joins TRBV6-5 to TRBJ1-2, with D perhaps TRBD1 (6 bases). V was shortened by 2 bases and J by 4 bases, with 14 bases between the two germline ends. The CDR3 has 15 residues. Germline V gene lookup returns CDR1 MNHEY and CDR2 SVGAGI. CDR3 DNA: TGTGCCAGCAGTTACGTGACGGCGGGGGCCTATGGCTACACCTTC. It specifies CASSYVTAGAYGYTF.

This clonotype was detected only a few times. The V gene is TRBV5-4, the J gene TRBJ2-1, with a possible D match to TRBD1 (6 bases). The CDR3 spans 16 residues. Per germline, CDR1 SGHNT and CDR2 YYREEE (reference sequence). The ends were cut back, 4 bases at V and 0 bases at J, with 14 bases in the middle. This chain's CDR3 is CASSLRGSSSYNEQFF. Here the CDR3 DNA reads TGTGCCAGCAGCCTAAGGGGGTCGAGCTCCTACAATGAGCAGTTCTTC.